The subject of this entry is one T cell receptor beta chain. Its antigen is as yet unknown. An end of the junction differs from the germline gene, which may be a read error. Per the germline V gene, CDR1 is SNHLY and CDR2 is FYNNEI. The CDR3 runs to 11 residues. This entry is derived from a study of T cell repertoires in cytomegalovirus infection. Findings and limits, study-wide: Using cumulative public TCR beta family frequency, the authors identified those who carried CMV together with the relevant HLA.

TCRdb called the reads again in MiXCR, with one record for every CDR3 protein. The table records about 180,000 distinct CDR3 sequences, about 17% of them present only once. This sequence was found in a human donor in good health (CMV status not recorded). Some clones in this sample may be carry-over from other donors' samples. The rearrangement links TRBV2 to TRBJ2-7; 9 nucleotides align to TRBD1. Sequencing was performed on CD8+ T cells from PBMCs. The CDR3 DNA sequence: TGTGCCAGCAGTATCGGACAGGGGAAACCTTTC. This encodes CASSIGQGKPF.